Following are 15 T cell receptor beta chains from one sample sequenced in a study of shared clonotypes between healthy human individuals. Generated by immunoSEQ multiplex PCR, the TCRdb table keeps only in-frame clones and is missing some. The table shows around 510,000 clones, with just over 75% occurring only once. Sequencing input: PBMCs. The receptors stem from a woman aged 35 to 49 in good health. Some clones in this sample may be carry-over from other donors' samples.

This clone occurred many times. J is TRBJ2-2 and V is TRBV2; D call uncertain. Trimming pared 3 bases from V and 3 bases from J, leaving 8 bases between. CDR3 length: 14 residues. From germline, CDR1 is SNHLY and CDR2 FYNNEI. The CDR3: CASSDIADTGELFF. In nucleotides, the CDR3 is TGTGCCAGCAGTGATATCGCTGACACCGGGGAGCTGTTTTTT.

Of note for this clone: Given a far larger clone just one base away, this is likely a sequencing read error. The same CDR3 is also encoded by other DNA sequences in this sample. The CDR3 region has the DNA TGTGCCTGGGGACGGGACAGGAGTAACTATGGCTACACCTTC. This sequence encodes CAWGRDRSNYGYTF. The chain is built from TRBV30 and TRBJ1-2; 8 nucleotides match TRBD1. This CDR3 comprises 14 residues. Germline CDR1 GTSNPN, CDR2 SVGIG (reference sequence). Germline trimming cut 5 bases from V and 1 base from J; bases unmatched to any gene: 6.

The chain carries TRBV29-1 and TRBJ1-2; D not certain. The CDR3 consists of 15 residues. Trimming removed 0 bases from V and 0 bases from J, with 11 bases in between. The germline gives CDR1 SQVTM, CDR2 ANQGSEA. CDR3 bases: TGCAGCGTTGAAGATCAGCTCCGAGCTAACTATGGCTACACCTTC. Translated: CSVEDQLRANYGYTF.

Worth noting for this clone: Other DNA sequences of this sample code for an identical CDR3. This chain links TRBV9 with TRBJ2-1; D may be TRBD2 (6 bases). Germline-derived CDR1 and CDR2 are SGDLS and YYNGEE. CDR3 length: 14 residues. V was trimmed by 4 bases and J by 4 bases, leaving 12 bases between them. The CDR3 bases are TGTGCCAGCAGCCCCAGGGACTCTTACAATGAGCAGTTCTTC. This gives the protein CASSPRDSYNEQFF.

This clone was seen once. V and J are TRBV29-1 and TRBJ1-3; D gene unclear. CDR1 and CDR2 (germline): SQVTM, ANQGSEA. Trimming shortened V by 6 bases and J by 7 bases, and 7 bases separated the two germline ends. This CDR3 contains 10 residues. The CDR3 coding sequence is TGCAGCGTCCTCGAGAACACCATATATTTT. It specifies CSVLENTIYF.

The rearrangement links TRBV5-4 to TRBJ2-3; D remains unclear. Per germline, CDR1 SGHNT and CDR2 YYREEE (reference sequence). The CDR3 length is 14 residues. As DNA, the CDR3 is TGTGCTTATTTCGCCACTTCCTCCACAGATACGCAGTATTTT. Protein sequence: CAYFATSSTDTQYF.

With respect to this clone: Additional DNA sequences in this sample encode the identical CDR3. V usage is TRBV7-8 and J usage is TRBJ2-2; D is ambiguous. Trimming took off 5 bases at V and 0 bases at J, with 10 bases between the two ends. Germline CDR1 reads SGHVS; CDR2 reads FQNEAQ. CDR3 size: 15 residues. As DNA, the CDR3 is TGTGCCAGCAGCCCGCGTACTGCGAACACCGGGGAGCTGTTTTTT. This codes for CASSPRTANTGELFF.

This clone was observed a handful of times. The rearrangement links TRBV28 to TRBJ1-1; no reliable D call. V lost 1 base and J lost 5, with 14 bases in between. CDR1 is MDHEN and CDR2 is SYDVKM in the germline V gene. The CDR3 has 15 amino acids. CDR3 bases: TGTGCCAGCAGTTTATACGGGCGGATGAGAACTGAAGCTTTCTTT. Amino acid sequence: CASSLYGRMRTEAFF. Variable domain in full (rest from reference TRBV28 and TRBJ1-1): DVKVTQSSRYLVKRTGEKVFLECVQDMDHENMFWYRQDPGLGLRLIYFSYDVKMKEKGDIPEGYSVSREKKERFSLILESASTNQTSMYLCASSLYGRMRTEAFFGQGTRLTVV.

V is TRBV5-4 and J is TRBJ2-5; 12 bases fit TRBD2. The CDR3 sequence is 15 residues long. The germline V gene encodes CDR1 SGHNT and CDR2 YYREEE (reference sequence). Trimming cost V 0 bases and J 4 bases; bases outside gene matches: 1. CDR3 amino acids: CASSLGLAGVETQYF. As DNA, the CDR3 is TGTGCCAGCAGCTTGGGACTAGCGGGAGTAGAGACCCAGTACTTC.

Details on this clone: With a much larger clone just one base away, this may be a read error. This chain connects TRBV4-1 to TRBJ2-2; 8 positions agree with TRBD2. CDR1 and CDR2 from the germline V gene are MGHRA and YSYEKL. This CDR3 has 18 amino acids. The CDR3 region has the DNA TGCGCCAGCAGCCTAGAAGCGGGAGATGGGTTGGACACCGGGGGGCTGTTTTTT. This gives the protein CASSLEAGDGLDTGGLFF.

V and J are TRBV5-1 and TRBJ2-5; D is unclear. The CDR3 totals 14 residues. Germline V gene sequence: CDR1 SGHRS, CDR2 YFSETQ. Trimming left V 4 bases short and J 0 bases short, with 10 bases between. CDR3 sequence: CASSRLGHQETQYF. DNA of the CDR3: TGCGCCAGCAGCCGCCTGGGCCACCAAGAGACCCAGTACTTC.

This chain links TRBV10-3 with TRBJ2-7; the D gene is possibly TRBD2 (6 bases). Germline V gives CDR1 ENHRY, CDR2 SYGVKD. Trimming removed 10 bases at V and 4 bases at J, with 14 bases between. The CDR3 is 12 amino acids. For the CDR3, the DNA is TGTGCCACCACCAGCGGGTCTTACGAGCAGTACTTC. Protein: CATTSGSYEQYF.

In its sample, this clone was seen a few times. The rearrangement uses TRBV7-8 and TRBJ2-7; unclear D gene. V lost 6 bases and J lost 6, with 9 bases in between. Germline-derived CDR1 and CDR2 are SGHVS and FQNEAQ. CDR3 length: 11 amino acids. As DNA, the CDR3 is TGTGCCAGCAGAGAAGGCCTCGAGCAGTACTTC. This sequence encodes CASREGLEQYF. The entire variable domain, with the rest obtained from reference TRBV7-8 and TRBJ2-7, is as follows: GAGVSQSPRYKVAKRGQDVALRCDPISGHVSLFWYQQALGQGPEFLTYFQNEAQLDKSGLPSDRFFAERPEGSVSTLKIQRTQQEDSAVYLCASREGLEQYFGPGTRLTVT.

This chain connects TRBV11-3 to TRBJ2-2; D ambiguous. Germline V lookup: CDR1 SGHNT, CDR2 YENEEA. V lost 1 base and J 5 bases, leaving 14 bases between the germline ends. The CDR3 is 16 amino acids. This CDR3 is CASSLGGQYSTGELFF. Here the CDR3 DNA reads TGTGCCAGCAGCTTAGGCGGCCAGTATTCGACCGGGGAGCTGTTTTTT.

The CDR3 sequence is CASSAWNEQFF. DNA for the CDR3: TGTGCCAGCAGTGCCTGGAATGAGCAGTTCTTC. The chain is built from TRBV6-1 and TRBJ2-1; D gene ambiguous. CDR1 is MNHNS, CDR2 SASEGT, per germline. The CDR3 is 11 residues long. Trimming removed 4 bases from V and 7 bases from J, with 5 bases in between.